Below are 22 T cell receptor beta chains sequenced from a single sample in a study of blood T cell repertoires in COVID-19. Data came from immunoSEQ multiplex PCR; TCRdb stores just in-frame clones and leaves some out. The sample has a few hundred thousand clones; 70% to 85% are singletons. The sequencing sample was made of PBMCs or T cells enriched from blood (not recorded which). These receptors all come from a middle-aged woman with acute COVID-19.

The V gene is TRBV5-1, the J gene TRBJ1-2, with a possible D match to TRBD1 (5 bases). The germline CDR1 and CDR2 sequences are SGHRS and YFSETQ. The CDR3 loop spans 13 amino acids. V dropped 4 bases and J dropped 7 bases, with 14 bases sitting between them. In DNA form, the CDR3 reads TGCGCCAGCAGCCCAAACGACAGCTCTGGCTACACCTTC. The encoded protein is CASSPNDSSGYTF.

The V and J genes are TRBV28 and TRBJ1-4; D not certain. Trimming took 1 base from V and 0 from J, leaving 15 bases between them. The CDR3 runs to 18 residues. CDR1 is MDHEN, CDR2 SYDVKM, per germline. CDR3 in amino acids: CASSLFVPKYPTNEKLFF. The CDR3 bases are TGTGCCAGCAGTTTATTTGTGCCTAAATATCCAACTAATGAAAAACTGTTTTTT.

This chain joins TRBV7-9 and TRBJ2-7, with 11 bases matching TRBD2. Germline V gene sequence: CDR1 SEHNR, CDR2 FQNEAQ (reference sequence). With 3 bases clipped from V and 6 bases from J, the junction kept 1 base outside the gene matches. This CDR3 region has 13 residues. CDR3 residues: CASSLLAGGEQYF. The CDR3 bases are TGTGCCAGCAGCTTGCTAGCGGGAGGCGAGCAGTACTTC.

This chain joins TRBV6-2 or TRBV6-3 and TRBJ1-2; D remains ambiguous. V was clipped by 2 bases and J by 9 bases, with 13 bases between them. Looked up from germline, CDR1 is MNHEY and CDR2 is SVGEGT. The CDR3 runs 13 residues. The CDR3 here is CASSYAVGSSYTF. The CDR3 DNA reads TGTGCCAGCAGTTACGCGGTCGGTTCTAGCTACACCTTC.

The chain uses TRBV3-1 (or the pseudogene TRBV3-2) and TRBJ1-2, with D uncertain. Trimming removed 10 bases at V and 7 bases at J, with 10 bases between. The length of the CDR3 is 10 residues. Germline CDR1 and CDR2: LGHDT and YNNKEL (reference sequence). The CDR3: CAIMEAGYTF. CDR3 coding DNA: TGTGCCATCATGGAGGCTGGCTACACCTTC.

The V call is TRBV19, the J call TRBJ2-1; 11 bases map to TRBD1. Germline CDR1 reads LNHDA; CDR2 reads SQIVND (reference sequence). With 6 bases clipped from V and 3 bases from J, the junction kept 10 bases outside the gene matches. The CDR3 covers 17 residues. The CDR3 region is CASRDRGRGTNYNEQFF. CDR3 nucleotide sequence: TGTGCCAGTAGGGACAGGGGGCGCGGGACTAACTACAATGAGCAGTTCTTC.

The chain's CDR3 is CASSLRQGALYEQYF. The CDR3, as DNA: TGTGCCAGCAGCTTGAGACAGGGAGCCCTCTACGAGCAGTACTTC. The chain carries TRBV9 and TRBJ2-7; 7 bases are shared with TRBD1. Germline-derived CDR1 and CDR2 are SGDLS and YYNGEE. This CDR3 comprises 15 residues. The J segment lost 3 bases and the V segment lost 4 bases, leaving 10 bases of the junction unmatched.

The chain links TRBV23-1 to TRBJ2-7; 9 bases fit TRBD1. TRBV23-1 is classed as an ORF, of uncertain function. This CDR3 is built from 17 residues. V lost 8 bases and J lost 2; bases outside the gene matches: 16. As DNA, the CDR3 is TGCGCCAGCTCCAGAGGGGGGGGGACAGGGACTACCTACGAGCAGTACTTC. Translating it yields CASSRGGGTGTTYEQYF.

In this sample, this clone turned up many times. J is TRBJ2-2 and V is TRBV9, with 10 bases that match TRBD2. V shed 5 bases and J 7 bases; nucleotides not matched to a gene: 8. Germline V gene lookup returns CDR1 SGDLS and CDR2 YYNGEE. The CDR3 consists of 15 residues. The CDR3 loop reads CASREGTSDVGELFF. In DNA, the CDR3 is TGTGCCAGCAGGGAGGGGACTAGCGACGTCGGGGAGCTGTTTTTT.

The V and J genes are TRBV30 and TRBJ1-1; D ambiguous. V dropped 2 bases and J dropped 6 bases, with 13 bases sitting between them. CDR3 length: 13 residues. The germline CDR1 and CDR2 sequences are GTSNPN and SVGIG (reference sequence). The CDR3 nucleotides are TGTGCCTGGAGTCCCCCTGGTAGCTCTGAAGCTTTCTTT. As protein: CAWSPPGSSEAFF.

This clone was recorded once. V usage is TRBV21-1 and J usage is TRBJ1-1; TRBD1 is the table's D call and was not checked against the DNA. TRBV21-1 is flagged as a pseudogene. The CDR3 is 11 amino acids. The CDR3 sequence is CASNRQVEAFF. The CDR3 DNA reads TGTGCCAGCAACAGACAGGTTGAAGCTTTCTTT.

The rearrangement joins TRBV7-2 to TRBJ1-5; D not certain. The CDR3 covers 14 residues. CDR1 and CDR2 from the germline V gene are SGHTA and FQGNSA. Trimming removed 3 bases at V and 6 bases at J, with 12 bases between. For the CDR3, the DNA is TGTGCCAGCAGCTTGGGTTGGAGCGCTCAGCCCCAGCATTTT. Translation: CASSLGWSAQPQHF.

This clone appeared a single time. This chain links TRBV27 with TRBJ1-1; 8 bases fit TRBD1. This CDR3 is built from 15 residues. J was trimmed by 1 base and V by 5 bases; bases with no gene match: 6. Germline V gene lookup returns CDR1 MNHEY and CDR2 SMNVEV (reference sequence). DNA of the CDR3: TGTGCCAGCAGTCAAAACAGGGGGGAGAACACTGAAGCTTTCTTT. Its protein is CASSQNRGENTEAFF.

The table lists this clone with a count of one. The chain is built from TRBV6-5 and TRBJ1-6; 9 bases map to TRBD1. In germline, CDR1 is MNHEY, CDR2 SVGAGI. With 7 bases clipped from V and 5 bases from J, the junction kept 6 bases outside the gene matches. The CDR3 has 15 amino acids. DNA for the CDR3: TGTGCCAGCAATACGAGACAGGGGGATAATTCACCCCTCCACTTT. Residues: CASNTRQGDNSPLHF.

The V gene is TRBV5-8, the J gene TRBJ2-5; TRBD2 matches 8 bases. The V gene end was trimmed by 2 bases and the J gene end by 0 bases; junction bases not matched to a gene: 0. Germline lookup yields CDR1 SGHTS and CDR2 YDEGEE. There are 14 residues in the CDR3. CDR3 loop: CASSFGGDQETQYF. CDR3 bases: TGTGCCAGCAGCTTCGGGGGGGACCAAGAGACCCAGTACTTC.

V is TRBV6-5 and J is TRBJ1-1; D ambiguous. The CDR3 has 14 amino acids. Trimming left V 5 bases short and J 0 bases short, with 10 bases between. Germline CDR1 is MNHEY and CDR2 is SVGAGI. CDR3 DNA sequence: TGTGCCAGCAGTCTAAAAGGAGTGAACACTGAAGCTTTCTTT. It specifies CASSLKGVNTEAFF.

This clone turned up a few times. CDR3 nucleotides: TGTGCCAGCAGTGATGGGACAGGGGGTTTGGGTGAAAAACTGTTTTTT. Its translation: CASSDGTGGLGEKLFF. The rearrangement joins TRBV2 to TRBJ1-4, with 11 bases that match TRBD1. From germline, CDR1 is SNHLY and CDR2 FYNNEI. J lost 7 bases, V lost 3 bases, and 7 bases had no gene match. This CDR3 has 16 residues.

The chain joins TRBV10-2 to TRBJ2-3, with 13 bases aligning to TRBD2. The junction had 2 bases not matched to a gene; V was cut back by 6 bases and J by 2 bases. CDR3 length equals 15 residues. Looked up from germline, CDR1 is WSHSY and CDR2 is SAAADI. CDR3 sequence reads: CASRGLAGNTDTQYF. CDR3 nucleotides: TGCGCCAGCAGGGGACTAGCGGGGAACACAGATACGCAGTATTTT.

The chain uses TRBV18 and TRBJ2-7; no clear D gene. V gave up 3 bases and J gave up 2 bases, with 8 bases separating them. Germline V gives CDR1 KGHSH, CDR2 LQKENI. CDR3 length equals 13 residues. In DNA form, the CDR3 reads TGTGCCAGCTCACCGGGCCAGACCTACGAGCAGTACTTC. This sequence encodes CASSPGQTYEQYF.

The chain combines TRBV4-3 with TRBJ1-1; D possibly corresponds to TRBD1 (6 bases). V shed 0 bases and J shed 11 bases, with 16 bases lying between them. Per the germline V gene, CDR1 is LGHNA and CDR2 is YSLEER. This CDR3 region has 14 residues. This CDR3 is CASSQEGGGAGAFF. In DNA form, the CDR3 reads TGCGCCAGCAGCCAAGAGGGAGGGGGGGCCGGGGCTTTCTTT.

DNA for the CDR3: TGTGCCAGCAGCTGGCCGGGACAGGGTATCGATGAGCAGTTCTTC. As protein: CASSWPGQGIDEQFF. The chain combines TRBV7-9 with TRBJ2-1, with 9 nucleotides matching TRBD1. Germline V gene data show CDR1 as SEHNR and CDR2 as FQNEAQ (reference sequence). The CDR3 is made up of 15 amino acids. The trim removed 4 bases at V and 8 bases at J, leaving 9 bases unmatched.

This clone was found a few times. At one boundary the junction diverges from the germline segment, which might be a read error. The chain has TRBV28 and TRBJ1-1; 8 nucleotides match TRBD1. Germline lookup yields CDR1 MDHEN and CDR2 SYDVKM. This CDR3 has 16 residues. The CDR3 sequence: CASSNNQGAPNAEAFF. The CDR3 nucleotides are TGTGCCAGCAGCAACAATCAGGGGGCGCCGAACGCTGAAGCTTTCTTT.